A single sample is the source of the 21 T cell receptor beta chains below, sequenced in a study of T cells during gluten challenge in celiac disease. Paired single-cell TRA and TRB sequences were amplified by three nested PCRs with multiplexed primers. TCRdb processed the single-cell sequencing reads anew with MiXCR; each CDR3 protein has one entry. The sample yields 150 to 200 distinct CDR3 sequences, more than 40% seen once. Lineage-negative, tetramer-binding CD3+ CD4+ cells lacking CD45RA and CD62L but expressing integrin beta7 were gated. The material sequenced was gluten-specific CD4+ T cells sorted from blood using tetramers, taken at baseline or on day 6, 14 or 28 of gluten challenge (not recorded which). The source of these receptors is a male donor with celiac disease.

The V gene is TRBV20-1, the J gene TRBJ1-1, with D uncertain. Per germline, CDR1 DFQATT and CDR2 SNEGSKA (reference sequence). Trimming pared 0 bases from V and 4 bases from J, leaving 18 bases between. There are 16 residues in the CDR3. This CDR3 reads CSARDLPEGAVTEAFF. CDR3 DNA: TGCAGTGCTAGAGATCTACCAGAGGGTGCCGTCACTGAAGCTTTCTTT.

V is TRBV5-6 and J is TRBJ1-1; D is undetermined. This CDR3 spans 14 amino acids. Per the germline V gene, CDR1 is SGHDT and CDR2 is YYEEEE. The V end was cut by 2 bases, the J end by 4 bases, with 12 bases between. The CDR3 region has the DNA TGTGCCAGCAGCTTTTCTCCTAGCGGCACTGAAGCTTTCTTT. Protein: CASSFSPSGTEAFF.

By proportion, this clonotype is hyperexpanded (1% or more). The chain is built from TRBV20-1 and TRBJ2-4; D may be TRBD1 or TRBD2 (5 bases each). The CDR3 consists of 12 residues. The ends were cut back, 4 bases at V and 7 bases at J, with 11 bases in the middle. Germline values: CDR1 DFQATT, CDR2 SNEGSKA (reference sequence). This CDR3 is CSAMGPRNIQYF. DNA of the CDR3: TGCAGTGCTATGGGACCGCGGAACATTCAGTACTTC.

In DNA form, the CDR3 reads TGCGCCAGCAGCCAGACTAGCGGGAGGGGGGACGAGCAGTACTTC. Protein product: CASSQTSGRGDEQYF. The V call is TRBV4-3, the J call TRBJ2-7; 14 bases are a match to TRBD2. Germline CDR1 and CDR2: LGHNA and YSLEER. The CDR3 loop spans 15 amino acids. The junction had 3 bases not matched to a gene; V was cut back by 3 bases and J by 5 bases.

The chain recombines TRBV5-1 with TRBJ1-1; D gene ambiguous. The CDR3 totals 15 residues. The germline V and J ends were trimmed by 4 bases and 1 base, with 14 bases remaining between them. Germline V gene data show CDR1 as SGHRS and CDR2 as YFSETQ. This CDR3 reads CASSPGLLRNTEAFF. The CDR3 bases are TGCGCCAGCAGCCCAGGACTCTTGAGGAACACTGAAGCTTTCTTT. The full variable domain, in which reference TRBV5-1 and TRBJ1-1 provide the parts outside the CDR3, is KAGVTQTPRYLIKTRGQQVTLSCSPISGHRSVSWYQQTPGQGLQFLFEYFSETQRNKGNFPGRFSGRQFSNSRSEMNVSTLELGDSALYLCASSPGLLRNTEAFFGQGTRLTVV.

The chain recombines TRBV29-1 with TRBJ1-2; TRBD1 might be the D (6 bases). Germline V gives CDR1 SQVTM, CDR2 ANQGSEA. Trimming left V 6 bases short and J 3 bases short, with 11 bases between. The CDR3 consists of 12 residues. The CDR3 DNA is TGCAGCGTCGAGGGGGGGGACTATGGCTACACCTTC. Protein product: CSVEGGDYGYTF.

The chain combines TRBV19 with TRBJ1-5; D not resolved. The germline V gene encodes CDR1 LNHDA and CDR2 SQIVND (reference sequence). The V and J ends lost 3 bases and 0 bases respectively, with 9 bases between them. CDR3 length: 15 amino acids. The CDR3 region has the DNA TGTGCCAGTAGTATTATGGGGTATAGCAATCAGCCCCAGCATTTT. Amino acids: CASSIMGYSNQPQHF.

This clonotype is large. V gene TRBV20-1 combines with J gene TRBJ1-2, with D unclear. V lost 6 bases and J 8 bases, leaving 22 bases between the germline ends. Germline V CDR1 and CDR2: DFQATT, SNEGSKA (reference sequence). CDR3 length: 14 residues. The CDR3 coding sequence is TGCAGTGCCCAGCTTCTCGGAGTCGTTGAGGGCTACACCTTC. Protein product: CSAQLLGVVEGYTF.

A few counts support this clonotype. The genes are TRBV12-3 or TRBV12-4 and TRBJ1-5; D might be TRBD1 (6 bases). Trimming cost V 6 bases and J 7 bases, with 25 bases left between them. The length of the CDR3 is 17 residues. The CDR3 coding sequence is TGTGCCAGCAGGGATGATTACTGGATGGGTGGGACACAGCCCCAGCATTTT. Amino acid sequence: CASRDDYWMGGTQPQHF.

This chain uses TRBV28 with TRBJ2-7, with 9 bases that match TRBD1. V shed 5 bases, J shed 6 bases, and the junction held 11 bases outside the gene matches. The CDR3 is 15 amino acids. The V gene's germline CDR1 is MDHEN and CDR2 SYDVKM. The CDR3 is CASSLVGQGRSEQYF. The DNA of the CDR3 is TGTGCCAGCAGTCTCGTGGGACAGGGCAGGTCCGAGCAGTACTTC. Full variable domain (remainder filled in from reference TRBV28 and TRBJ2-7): DVKVTQSSRYLVKRTGEKVFLECVQDMDHENMFWYRQDPGLGLRLIYFSYDVKMKEKGDIPEGYSVSREKKERFSLILESASTNQTSMYLCASSLVGQGRSEQYFGPGTRLTVT.

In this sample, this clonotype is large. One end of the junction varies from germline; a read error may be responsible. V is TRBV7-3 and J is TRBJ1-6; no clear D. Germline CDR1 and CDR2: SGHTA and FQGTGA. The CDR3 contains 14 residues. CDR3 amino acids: CASSLDPWGSPPHF. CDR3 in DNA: TGTGCCAGCAGCTTAGACCCCTGGGGTTCACCCCCCCACTTT.

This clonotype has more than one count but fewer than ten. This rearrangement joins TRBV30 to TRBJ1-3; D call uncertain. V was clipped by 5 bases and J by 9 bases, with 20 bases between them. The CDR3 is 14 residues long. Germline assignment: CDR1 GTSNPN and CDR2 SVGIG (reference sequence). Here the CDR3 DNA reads TGTGCCTGGGGGATGTTCGGCCAGGTCGGCACCATATATTTT. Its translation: CAWGMFGQVGTIYF.

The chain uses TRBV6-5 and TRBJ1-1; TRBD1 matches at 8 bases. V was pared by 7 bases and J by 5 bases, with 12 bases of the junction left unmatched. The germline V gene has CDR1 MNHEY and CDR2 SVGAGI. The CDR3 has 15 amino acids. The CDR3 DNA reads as TGTGCCAGCAATGACCGGACAGGGAGAAAAACTGAAGCTTTCTTT. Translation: CASNDRTGRKTEAFF.

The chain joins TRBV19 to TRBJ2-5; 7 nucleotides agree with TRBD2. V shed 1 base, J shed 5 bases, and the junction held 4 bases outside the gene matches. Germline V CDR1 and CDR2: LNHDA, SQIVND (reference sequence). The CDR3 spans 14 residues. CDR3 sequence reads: CASSIGTRGETQYF. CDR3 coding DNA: TGTGCCAGTAGTATAGGGACTAGAGGCGAGACCCAGTACTTC. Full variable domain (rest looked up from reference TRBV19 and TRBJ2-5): DGGITQSPKYLFRKEGQNVTLSCEQNLNHDAMYWYRQDPGQGLRLIYYSQIVNDFQKGDIAEGYSVSREKKESFPLTVTSAQKNPTAFYLCASSIGTRGETQYFGPGTRLLVL.

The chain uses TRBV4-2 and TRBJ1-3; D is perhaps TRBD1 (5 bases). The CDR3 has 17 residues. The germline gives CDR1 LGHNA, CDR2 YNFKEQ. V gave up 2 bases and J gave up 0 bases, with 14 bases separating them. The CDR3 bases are TGTGCCAGCAGCCAATCGGGGGGGGTGACCTCTGGAAACACCATATATTTT. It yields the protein CASSQSGGVTSGNTIYF.

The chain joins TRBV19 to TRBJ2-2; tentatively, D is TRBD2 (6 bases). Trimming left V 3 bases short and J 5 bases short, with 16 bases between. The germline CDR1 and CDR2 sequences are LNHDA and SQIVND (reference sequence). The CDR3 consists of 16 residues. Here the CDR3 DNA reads TGTGCCAGTAGTATCTTCGGGAGCTTTGAGACCGGGGAGCTGTTTTTT. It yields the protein CASSIFGSFETGELFF.

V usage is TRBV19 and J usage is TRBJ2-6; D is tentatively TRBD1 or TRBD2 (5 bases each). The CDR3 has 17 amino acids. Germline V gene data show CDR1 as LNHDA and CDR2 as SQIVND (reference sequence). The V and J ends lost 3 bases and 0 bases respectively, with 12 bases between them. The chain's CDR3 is CASSIVGGYSGANVLTF. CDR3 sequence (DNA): TGTGCCAGTAGTATTGTTGGGGGATACTCTGGGGCCAACGTCCTGACTTTC.

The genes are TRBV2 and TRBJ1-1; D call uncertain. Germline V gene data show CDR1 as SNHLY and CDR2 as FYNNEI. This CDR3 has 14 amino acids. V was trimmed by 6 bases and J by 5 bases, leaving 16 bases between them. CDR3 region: CASSWAILRTEAFF. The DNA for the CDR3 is TGTGCCAGCAGCTGGGCGATCCTACGGACTGAAGCTTTCTTT.

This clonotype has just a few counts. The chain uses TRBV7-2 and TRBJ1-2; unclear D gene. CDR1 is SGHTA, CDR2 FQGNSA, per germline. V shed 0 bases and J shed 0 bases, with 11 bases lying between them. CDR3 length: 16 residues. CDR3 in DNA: TGTGCCAGCAGCTTAGCGGCGGGGTTACCTAACTATGGCTACACCTTC. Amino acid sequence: CASSLAAGLPNYGYTF. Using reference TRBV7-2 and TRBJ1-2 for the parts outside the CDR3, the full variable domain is GAGVSQSPSNKVTEKGKDVELRCDPISGHTALYWYRQSLGQGLEFLIYFQGNSAPDKSGLPSDRFSAERTGGSVSTLTIQRTQQEDSAVYLCASSLAAGLPNYGYTFGSGTRLTVV.

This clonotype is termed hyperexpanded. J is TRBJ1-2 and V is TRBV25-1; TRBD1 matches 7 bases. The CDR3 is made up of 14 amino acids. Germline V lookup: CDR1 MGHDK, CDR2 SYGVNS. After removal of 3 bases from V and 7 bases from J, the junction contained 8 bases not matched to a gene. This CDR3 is CASSDNRGLSGYTF. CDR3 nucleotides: TGTGCCAGCAGTGACAACAGGGGATTAAGTGGCTACACCTTC.

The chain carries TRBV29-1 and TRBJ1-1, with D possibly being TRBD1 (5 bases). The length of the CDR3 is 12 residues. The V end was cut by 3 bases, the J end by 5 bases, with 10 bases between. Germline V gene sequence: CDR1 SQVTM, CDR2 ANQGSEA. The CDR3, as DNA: TGCAGCGTTGACAGGGTGGGTACTGAAGCTTTCTTT. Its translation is CSVDRVGTEAFF.